The text below deals with one T cell receptor (beta chain). J was trimmed by 4 bases and V by 4 bases; bases with no gene match: 6. The V gene's germline CDR1 is SEHNR and CDR2 FQNEAQ (reference sequence). This CDR3 is built from 15 residues. Generated by immunoSEQ multiplex PCR, the TCRdb table keeps only in-frame clones and is missing some. The sample holds around 75,000 clones, roughly 90% seen once. This sample is drawn from a study of blood T cell repertoires in COVID-19. The specimen sequenced was peripheral blood. The chain recombines TRBV7-9 with TRBJ1-1; TRBD1 aligns across 10 bases. This sequence was found in a human donor in a cohort sampled during active COVID-19. CDR3 loop: CASSSGQGESTEAFF. CDR3 bases: TGTGCCAGCAGCTCCGGACAGGGGGAGAGCACTGAAGCTTTCTTT.